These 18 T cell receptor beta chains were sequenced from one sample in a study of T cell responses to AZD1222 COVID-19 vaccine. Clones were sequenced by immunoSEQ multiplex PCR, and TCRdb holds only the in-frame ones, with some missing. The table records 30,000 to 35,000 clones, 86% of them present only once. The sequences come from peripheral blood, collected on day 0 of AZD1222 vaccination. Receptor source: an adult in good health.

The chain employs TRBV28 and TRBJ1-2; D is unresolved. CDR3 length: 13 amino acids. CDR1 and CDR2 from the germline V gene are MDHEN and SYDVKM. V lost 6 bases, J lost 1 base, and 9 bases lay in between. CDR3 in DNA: TGTGCCAGCAGCCCCAGGTTTAACTATGGCTACACCTTC. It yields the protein CASSPRFNYGYTF.

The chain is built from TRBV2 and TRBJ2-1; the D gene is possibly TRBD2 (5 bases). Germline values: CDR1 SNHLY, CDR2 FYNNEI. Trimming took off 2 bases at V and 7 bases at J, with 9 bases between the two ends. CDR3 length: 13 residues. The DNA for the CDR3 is TGTGCCAGCAGTGAACCCGGGATTAATGAGCAGTTCTTC. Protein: CASSEPGINEQFF.

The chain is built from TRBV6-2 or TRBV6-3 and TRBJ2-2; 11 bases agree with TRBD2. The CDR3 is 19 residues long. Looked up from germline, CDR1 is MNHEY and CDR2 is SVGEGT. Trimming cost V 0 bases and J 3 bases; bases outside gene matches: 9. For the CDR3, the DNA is TGTGCCAGCAGTTACTCATCCATAGCGGGAGGGCCGGACACCGGGGAGCTGTTTTTT. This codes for CASSYSSIAGGPDTGELFF.

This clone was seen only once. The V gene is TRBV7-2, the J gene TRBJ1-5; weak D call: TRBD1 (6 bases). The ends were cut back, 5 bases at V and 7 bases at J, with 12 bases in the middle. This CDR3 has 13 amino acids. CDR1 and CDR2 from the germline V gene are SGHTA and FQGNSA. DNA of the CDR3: TGTGCCAGCAGCGCACAGGGAAACCAGCCCCAGCATTTT. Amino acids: CASSAQGNQPQHF.

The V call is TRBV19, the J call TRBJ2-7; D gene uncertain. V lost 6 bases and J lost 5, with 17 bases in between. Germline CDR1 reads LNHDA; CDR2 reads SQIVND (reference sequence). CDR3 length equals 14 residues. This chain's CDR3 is CASSRWTSRNEQYF. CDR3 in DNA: TGTGCCAGTAGCAGGTGGACCTCACGAAACGAGCAGTACTTC.

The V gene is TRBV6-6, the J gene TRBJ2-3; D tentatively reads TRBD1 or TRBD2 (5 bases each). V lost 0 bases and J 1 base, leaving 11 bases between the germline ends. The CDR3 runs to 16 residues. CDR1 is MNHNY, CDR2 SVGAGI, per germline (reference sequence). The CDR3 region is CASSYSSQGGTDTQYF. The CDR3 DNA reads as TGTGCCAGCAGTTACTCGAGCCAGGGAGGCACAGATACGCAGTATTTT.

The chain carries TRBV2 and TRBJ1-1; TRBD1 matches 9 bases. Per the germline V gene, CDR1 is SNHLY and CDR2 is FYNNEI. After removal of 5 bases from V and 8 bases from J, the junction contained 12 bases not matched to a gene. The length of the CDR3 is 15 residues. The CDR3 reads CASSSGTGQGGEAFF. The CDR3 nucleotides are TGTGCCAGCAGTTCCGGGACAGGGCAGGGCGGAGAAGCTTTCTTT.

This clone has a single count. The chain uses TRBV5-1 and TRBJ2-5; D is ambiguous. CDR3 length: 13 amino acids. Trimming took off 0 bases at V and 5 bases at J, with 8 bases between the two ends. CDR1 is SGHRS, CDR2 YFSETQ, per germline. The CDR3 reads CASSLGVGETQYF. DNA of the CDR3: TGCGCCAGCAGCTTGGGGGTCGGGGAGACCCAGTACTTC. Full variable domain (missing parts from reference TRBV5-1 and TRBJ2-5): KAGVTQTPRYLIKTRGQQVTLSCSPISGHRSVSWYQQTPGQGLQFLFEYFSETQRNKGNFPGRFSGRQFSNSRSEMNVSTLELGDSALYLCASSLGVGETQYFGPGTRLLVL.

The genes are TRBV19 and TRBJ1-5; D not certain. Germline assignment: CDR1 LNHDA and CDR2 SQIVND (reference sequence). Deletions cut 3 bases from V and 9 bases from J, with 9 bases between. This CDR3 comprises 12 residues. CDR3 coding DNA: TGTGCCAGTAGTATCTCACTGGGGCCCCAGCATTTT. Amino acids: CASSISLGPQHF.

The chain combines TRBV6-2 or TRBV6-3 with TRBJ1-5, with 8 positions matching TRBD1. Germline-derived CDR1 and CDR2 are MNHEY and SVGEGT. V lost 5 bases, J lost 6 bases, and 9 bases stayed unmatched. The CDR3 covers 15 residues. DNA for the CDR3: TGTGCCAGCAGTGGCTCTGACAGGGGACGTCAGCCCCAGCATTTT. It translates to CASSGSDRGRQPQHF.

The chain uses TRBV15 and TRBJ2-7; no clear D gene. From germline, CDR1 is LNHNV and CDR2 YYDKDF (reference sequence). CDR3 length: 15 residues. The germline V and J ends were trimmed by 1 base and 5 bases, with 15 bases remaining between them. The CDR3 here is CATSRARTPRHEQYF. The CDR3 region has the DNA TGTGCCACCAGCAGAGCAAGAACCCCTAGGCACGAGCAGTACTTC.

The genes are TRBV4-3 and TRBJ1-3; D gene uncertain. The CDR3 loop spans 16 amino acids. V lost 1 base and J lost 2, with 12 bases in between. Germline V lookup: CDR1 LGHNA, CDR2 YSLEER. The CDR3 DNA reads TGCGCCAGCAGCCAAGGGGTAGGGAACCCTGGAAACACCATATATTTT. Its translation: CASSQGVGNPGNTIYF.

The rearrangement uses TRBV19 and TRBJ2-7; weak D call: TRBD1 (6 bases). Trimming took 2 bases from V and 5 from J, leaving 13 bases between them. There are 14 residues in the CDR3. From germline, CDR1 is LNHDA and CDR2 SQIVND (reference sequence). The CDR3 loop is CASSITTGINEQYF. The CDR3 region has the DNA TGTGCCAGTAGTATAACCACAGGGATCAACGAGCAGTACTTC.

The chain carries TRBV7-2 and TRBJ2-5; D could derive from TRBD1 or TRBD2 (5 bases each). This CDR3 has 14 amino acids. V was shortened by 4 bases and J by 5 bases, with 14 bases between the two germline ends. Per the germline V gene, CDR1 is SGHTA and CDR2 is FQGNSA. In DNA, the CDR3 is TGTGCCAGCAGCTCGGGACCCCTTGGGGAGACCCAGTACTTC. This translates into CASSSGPLGETQYF.

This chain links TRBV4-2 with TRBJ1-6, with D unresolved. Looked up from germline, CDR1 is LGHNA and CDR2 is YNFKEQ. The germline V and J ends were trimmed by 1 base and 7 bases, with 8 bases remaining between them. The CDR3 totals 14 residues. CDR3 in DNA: TGTGCCAGCAGCCAAGGAACGGTAAATTCACCCCTCCACTTT. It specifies CASSQGTVNSPLHF.

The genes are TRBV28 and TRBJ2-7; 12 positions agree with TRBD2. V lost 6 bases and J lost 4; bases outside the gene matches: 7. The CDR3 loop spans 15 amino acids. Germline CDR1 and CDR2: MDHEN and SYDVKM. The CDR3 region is CASRTSGSGRYEQYF. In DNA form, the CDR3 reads TGTGCCAGCAGGACTAGCGGGAGCGGGCGGTACGAGCAGTACTTC.

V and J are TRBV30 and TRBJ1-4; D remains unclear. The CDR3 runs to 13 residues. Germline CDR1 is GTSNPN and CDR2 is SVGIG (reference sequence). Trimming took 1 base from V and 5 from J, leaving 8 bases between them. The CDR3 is CAWSGLGNEKLFF. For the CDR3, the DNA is TGTGCCTGGAGTGGGCTCGGAAATGAAAAACTGTTTTTT.

The CDR3 loop is CASSLAGKETQYF. The CDR3 DNA follows: TGTGCCAGCAGTCTAGCGGGGAAAGAGACCCAGTACTTC. The rearrangement joins TRBV28 to TRBJ2-5; TRBD2 matches at 9 bases. The CDR3 runs to 13 residues. CDR1 and CDR2 from the germline V gene are MDHEN and SYDVKM. V dropped 5 bases and J dropped 3; count of bases not matched to a gene: 1.